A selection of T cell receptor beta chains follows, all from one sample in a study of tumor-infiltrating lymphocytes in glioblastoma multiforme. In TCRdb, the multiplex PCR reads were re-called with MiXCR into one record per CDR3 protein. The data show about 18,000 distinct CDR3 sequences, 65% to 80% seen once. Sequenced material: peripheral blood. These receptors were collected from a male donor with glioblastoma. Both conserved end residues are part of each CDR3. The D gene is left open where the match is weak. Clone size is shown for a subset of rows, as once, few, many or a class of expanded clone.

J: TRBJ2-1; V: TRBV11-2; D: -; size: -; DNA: TGTGCCAGCAGCTTAGCGGGCCCATCGGGCAATGAGCAGTTCTTC; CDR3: CASSLAGPSGNEQFF
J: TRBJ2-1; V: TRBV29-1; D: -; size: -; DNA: TGCAGCGTTGAATCGGCAGGGAGGCAATCCTACAATGAGCAGTTCTTC; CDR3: CSVESAGRQSYNEQFF
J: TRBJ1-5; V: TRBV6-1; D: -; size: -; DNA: TGTACCAGCAGTGCTGTCGCAGGGCTTATCAATCAGCCCCAGCATTTT; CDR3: CTSSAVAGLINQPQHF
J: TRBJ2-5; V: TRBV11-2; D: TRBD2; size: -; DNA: TGTGCCAGCAGCACGGGACTAGCGGGGATAGAAGAGACCCAGTACTTC; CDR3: CASSTGLAGIEETQYF
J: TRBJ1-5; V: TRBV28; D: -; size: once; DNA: TGTGCCAGCAGTGACTCTGGTCGAATATATCAGCCCCCGCATTTT; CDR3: CASSDSGRIYQPPHF
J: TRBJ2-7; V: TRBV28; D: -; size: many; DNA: TGTGCCAGCAGTTTTACAGGGGGGGCCTACGAGCAGTACTTC; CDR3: CASSFTGGAYEQYF
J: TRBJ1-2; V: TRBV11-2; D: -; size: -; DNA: TGTGCCAGCAGCTTAGGGTCGGGAGGCTACACCTTC; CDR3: CASSLGSGGYTF
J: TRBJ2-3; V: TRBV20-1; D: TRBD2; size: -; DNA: TGCAGTTCCAGGATAGCGGGCGTCACAGATACGCAGTATTTT; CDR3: CSSRIAGVTDTQYF
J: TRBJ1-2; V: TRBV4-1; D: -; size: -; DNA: TGCGCCAGCAGCCAAGCTGACCGCCTGAGCGACTATGGCTACACCTTC; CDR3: CASSQADRLSDYGYTF
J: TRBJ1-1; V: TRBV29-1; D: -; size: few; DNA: TGCAGCGTTGAAGGCAGGGAGCCCACTGAAGCTTTCTTT; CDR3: CSVEGREPTEAFF
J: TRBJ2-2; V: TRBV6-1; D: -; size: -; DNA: TGTGCCAGCAGGGAAGGGGACACCGGGGAGCTGTTTTTT; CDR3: CASREGDTGELFF
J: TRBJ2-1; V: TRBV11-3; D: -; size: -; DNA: TGTGCCAGCAGCTCTTTGGACGTCAATGAGCAGTCCTTC; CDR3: CASSSLDVNEQSF
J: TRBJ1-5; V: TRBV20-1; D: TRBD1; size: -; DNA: TGCAGTGCTAGAGGTATGGACAGGGTTCTCAATCAGCCCCAGCACTTT; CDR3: CSARGMDRVLNQPQHF
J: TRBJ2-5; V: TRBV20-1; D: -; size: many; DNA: TGCAGTGCCAAACCGACAGCCCAAGAGACCCAGTACTTC; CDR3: CSAKPTAQETQYF
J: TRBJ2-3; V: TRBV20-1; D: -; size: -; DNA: TGCAGTACTAGAAGGGGAGCTGGTAAAGATACGCGGTATTTT; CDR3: CSTRRGAGKDTRYF
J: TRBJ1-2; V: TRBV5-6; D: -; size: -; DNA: TGTGCCAGCTGCTTGGAACAGGATCTTTATGGCTACACCTTC; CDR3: CASCLEQDLYGYTF
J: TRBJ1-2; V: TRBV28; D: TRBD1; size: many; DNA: TGTGCCAGCAGTGGAACCGGGACAGGGAACTATGGCTACACCTTC; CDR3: CASSGTGTGNYGYTF
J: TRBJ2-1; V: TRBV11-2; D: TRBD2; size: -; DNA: TGTGCCAGCAGCATCGGGACTAGCGCGAATGAGCAGTTCTTC; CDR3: CASSIGTSANEQFF
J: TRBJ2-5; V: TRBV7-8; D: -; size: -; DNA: TGTGCCAGCAGCCGTCAGTCCAGAGGCGGAGAGACCCAGTACTTC; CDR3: CASSRQSRGGETQYF
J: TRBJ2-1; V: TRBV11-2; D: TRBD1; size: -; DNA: TGTGCCAGCAGCCGCGACAGGGGGAAGCTCAACAATGAACAGCTCTTC; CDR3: CASSRDRGKLNNEQLF
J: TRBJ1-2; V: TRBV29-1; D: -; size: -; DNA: TGTAGCGTCGTAACATCCGGGACTGAAAACTATGGCTACAACTTC; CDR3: CSVVTSGTENYGYNF
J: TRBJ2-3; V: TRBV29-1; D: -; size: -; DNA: TGCAGCTTGCACCGGGACTTCACAGGTACGCAGTATTTT; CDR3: CSLHRDFTGTQYF
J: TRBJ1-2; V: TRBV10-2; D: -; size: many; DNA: TGCGCCAGCAGTGACAGGGAGGAATATGGCTACACCTTC; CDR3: CASSDREEYGYTF
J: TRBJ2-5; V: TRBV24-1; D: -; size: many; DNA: TGTGCCACCAGTGATGGGGGGGACACCCGAGAGACCCAGTACTTC; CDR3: CATSDGGDTRETQYF
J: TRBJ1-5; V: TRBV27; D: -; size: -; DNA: TGTGCCAGGAGTTTGGCGGGGCCGGATAGCAATCAGCCCCAGCATTTT; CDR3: CARSLAGPDSNQPQHF
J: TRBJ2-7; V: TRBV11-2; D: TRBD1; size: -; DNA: TGTGCCAGCAGCGATCCTGGACAGGGGGCCTACGAGCAGTACTTC; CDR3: CASSDPGQGAYEQYF
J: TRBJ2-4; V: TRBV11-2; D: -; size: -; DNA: TGTGCCAGCAGCTTAGTTGCAGGGGTAAACATTCAGTACTTC; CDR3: CASSLVAGVNIQYF
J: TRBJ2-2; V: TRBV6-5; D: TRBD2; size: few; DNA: TGTGCCAGCAGACTAGCGGAGCACACCGGGGAGCTGTTTTTT; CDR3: CASRLAEHTGELFF
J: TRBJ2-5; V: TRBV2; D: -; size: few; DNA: TGTGCCAGCAGTTGGCAGATGGAGACCCAGTACTTC; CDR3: CASSWQMETQYF
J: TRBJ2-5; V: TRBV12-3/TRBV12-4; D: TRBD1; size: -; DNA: TGTGCCAGCAGTTTTACCGGGACAGGAGGGGAAGAGACCCAGTACTTC; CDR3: CASSFTGTGGEETQYF
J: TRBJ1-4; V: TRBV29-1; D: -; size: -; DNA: TGCAACGTCCTAAAGTCGGAAAAACTGTTTTTT; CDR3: CNVLKSEKLFF